This entry is about one TCR beta chain. This entry is derived from a study of T cells in Graves' hyperthyroidism and ophthalmopathy. Study information: Once the initial diagnosis was made, peripheral blood was obtained before any treatment.

Used for diagnoses were clinical symptoms, serum thyroxine and TRAb, thyroid ultrasound and orbital computed tomography. V was cut by 3 bases and J by 4 bases, with 16 bases left in between. The CDR3 length is 16 residues. Germline-derived CDR1 and CDR2 are SGHAT and FQNNGV. RNA transcripts were the template for amplifying TCR beta CDR3 regions. The TCR CDR3 was amplified in a first-round RT-PCR using the HTBI primer set. TCRdb used MiXCR to reprocess the multiplex PCR reads, holding one entry per CDR3 protein. The repertoire holds fewer than 550,000 distinct CDR3 sequences, with approximately 14% as singletons.

Sequenced input: blood. The rearrangement uses TRBV11-2 and TRBJ1-5; no firm D call. This sequence was found in a woman under 30 with Graves' hyperthyroidism. CDR3 region: CASSFRMDPANQPQHF. The DNA for the CDR3 is TGTGCCAGCAGCTTTAGGATGGACCCCGCTAATCAGCCCCAGCATTTT.